This entry describes one TCR beta chain. It was RNA transcripts that yielded the amplified TCR beta CDR3 regions. TCR CDR3 regions were first amplified by RT-PCR with HTBI primers. Each CDR3 protein gets one entry after TCRdb re-called the multiplex PCR reads with MiXCR. The sample includes 250,000 to 350,000 distinct CDR3 sequences, about a sixth of them seen just once. This entry belongs to a study of T cells in Graves' hyperthyroidism and ophthalmopathy. Overall study context: Sampling of peripheral blood happened at initial diagnosis, prior to any treatment.

Germline V lookup: CDR1 MDHEN, CDR2 SYDVKM. V was clipped by 8 bases and J by 4 bases; unmatched bases: 25. CDR3 length: 20 residues. The sequence came from an older woman with Graves' ophthalmopathy. Specimen: blood. The rearrangement uses TRBV28 and TRBJ2-1; 8 positions match TRBD2. The CDR3 region is CASSPPPRVLVSGIYNEQFF. The CDR3 DNA reads TGTGCCAGCTCACCACCCCCGAGGGTGTTAGTTAGCGGGATTTACAATGAGCAGTTCTTC.